The subject of this entry is one TCR beta chain. Using immunoSEQ multiplex PCR, the repertoire was profiled, and TCRdb retains in-frame clones only, with some absent. The sample has around 1.1 million clones, 60% to 80% seen once. CD4+ cells yielded CD45RA+ naive and CD45RA-negative memory subsets. The sample is drawn from a study of shared clonotypes between healthy human individuals. V dropped 8 bases and J dropped 5 bases, with 17 bases sitting between them. The germline V gene has CDR1 SGHAT and CDR2 FQNNGV. The CDR3 length is 14 residues. The specimen sequenced was memory CD4+ T cells from PBMCs. The subset: CD45RA-negative fraction. V usage is TRBV11-2 and J usage is TRBJ2-3; D gene ambiguous. The receptor comes from a man aged 18 to 29 in good health. Some clones in this sample may be carry-over from other donors' samples. CDR3 bases: TGTGCCAGCCCGGCCCCCAGCGTGGTAGATACGCAGTATTTT. Encoded protein: CASPAPSVVDTQYF.